This T cell receptor (beta chain) was observed in a study of cytomegalovirus exposure and HLA in healthy donors. Findings and caveats of the study: High sensitivity and specificity were reportedly achieved when the classifier diagnosed cytomegalovirus status. It emerged from a later analysis that several of the most significant clusters appeared to be linked to common viral pathogens.

The PCR used 60 Vbeta and 13 Jbeta primers. Under the authors' procedure: Later analysis identified tens of millions of unique TCR beta chains, around 10 million shared. The data were produced by immunoSEQ multiplex PCR, yet TCRdb's version contains in-frame clones alone and is incomplete. Clonal size and the V and J genes are those of that table, whereas D and trimming came from the DNA. The sample gives 85,000 to 100,000 clones, roughly 82% of which show up once; 7.5% to 9.5% is in the top ten. Points on this clone: Its matching antigen is unknown.

V dropped 4 bases and J dropped 2 bases, with 16 bases sitting between them. Looked up from germline, CDR1 is SQVTM and CDR2 is ANQGSEA. The CDR3 sequence is 15 residues long. The chain carries TRBV29-1 and TRBJ2-3, with D tentatively TRBD2 (5 bases). Sequenced material: PBMCs. The receptor was isolated from a human donor in good health. The CDR3 nucleotides are TGCAGCGTTGTTGTGGTCGGGAACCCCACAGATACGCAGTATTTT. Translating it yields CSVVVVGNPTDTQYF.